This entry concerns a single T cell receptor beta chain. PCR primers comprised 60 Vbeta and 13 Jbeta primers. Sequencing was performed with immunoSEQ multiplex PCR; in TCRdb, only in-frame clones are kept and a portion is missing. Of 90,000 to 120,000 clones in the sample, 82% are singletons; the top ten hold under 3.5%. This specimen belongs to a study of cytomegalovirus exposure and HLA in healthy donors. The origin of this receptor is a man aged 30 to 39 in good health and CMV-seropositive. Sequencing input: PBMCs.

In DNA, the CDR3 is TGTGCCAGCAGTGGGGGGACAGGGGGGGTCTCCTACGAGCAGTACTTC. The encoded protein is CASSGGTGGVSYEQYF. The rearrangement links TRBV27 to TRBJ2-7, with 11 nucleotides matching TRBD1. Unmatched junction bases numbered 6, after V lost 5 bases and J lost 0 bases. The CDR3 extends over 16 amino acids. Germline V lookup: CDR1 MNHEY, CDR2 SMNVEV (reference sequence).